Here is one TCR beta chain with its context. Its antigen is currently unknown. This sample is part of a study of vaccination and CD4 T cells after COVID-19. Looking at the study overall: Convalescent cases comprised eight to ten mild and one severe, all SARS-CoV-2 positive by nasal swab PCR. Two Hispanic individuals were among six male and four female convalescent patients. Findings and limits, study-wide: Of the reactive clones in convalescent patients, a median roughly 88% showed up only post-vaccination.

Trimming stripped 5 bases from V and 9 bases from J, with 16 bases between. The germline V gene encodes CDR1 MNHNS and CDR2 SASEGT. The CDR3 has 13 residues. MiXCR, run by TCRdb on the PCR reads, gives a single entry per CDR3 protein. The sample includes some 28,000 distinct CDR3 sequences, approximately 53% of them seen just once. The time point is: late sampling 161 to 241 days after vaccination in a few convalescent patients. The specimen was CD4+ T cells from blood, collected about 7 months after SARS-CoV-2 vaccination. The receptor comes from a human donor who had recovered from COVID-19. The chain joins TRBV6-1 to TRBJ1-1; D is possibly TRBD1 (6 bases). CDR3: CASSRRGGSQAFF. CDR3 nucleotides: TGTGCCAGCAGTCGGAGGGGGGGATCCCAAGCTTTCTTT.